This is a list of T cell receptor beta chains from one sample in a study of blood T cells in healthy people across ages. A single record per CDR3 protein comes from TCRdb applying MiXCR to the 5' RACE reads. The sample includes 750,000 to 950,000 distinct CDR3 sequences, 25% to 30% of them seen just once. The same specimen was also included in a second study, on T cells of mothers and their children.

The sample comprised blood. The receptors originated from a boy younger than 18 in good health. The conserved cysteine and the conserved F or W are not part of the CDR3 here.

J gene,CDR3 length,V gene,CDR3 protein
TRBJ1-2,12,TRBV12-5,ASDAGATRGGYT
TRBJ2-5,13,TRBV7-8,ASSLEGGRIETQY
TRBJ2-4,8,TRBV29-1,SVDTDIQY
TRBJ2-7,13,TRBV12-3/TRBV12-4,ASSLAGQGRHEQY
TRBJ2-7,12,TRBV29-1,SVVLGGIPYEQY
TRBJ2-1,14,TRBV13,ASSGTAFGEKDEQF
TRBJ2-1,13,TRBV6-5,ASSRRLASYNEQF
TRBJ2-2,10,TRBV7-3,ASSARRGELF
TRBJ2-7,12,TRBV6-1,ASSEVGLPYEQY
NA,12,TRBV29-1,SVDGTSRGNEQF
TRBJ2-1,10,TRBV6-6,ASSATGNEQF
TRBJ2-7,11,TRBV4-1,ASSQVFGQEQY
TRBJ2-3,15,TRBV10-3,AISESQGQGRTDTQY
TRBJ2-3,9,TRBV12-3/TRBV12-4,ASSPRDTQY
TRBJ1-4,11,TRBV5-1,ASRVVTNEKLF
TRBJ1-4,14,TRBV30,AWSVRFGGWNEKLF
TRBJ2-7,11,TRBV5-5,ASRWAAPYEQY
TRBJ2-1,12,TRBV5-1,ASSLGQGGNEQF
TRBJ2-5,13,TRBV12-3/TRBV12-4,ASSFGSRGWETQY
TRBJ2-5,13,TRBV7-9,ASSLRALPQETQY
NA,11,TRBV29-1,SVVRGPGETQY
TRBJ2-3,17,TRBV20-1,SARVGLAGGPFPTDTQY
NA,12,TRBV7-9,ASSLWEDAYEQY
TRBJ1-2,11,TRBV14,ASSLGQGIGYT
TRBJ2-5,11,TRBV4-1,ASSARTSYEQC
TRBJ2-7,12,TRBV10-3,AISEQQGAYEQY
NA,15,TRBV2,ASSVKVGLAANNEQF
TRBJ1-5,13,TRBV5-1,ASSLDSGSNQPQH
TRBJ1-2,10,TRBV29-1,SVDQGVYGYT
TRBJ2-5,11,TRBV30,AWSGGYGETQY
NA,17,TRBV12-3/TRBV12-4,ASSLAPGLAGGYSYEQY
TRBJ2-7,12,TRBV28,ASRPGTDSYEQY
TRBJ1-4,13,TRBV5-7,ASSFYPRTNEKLF
TRBJ2-5,13,TRBV12-3/TRBV12-4,ASTRGEGGLETQY
TRBJ2-6,12,TRBV5-1,ASSYPAGANVLT
TRBJ1-1,10,TRBV29-1,SVPDTNTEAF